The present T cell receptor beta chain was sequenced within a study of CD8 T cells in ankylosing spondylitis. V was pared by 4 bases and J by 1 base, with 8 bases of the junction left unmatched. CDR3 length: 16 residues. CDR1 and CDR2 (germline): SGHRS, YFSETQ. This clonotype was observed many times. One entry per CDR3 protein results from TCRdb running MiXCR on the 5' RACE reads. The data show 200,000 to 300,000 distinct CDR3 sequences, about 10% seen once. The sequence came from a male donor with ankylosing spondylitis or in good health (not recorded which). Sequences were obtained from blood, either unsorted or a sorted T cell fraction (not recorded which). This chain connects TRBV5-1 to TRBJ2-3, with TRBD2 matching over 8 bases. CDR3 sequence (DNA): TGCGCCAGCAGCGGCATACTAGCGGAGGGCACAGATACGCAGTATTTT. This translates into CASSGILAEGTDTQYF. Combining the CDR3 with reference TRBV5-1 and TRBJ2-3 gives the whole variable domain KAGVTQTPRYLIKTRGQQVTLSCSPISGHRSVSWYQQTPGQGLQFLFEYFSETQRNKGNFPGRFSGRQFSNSRSEMNVSTLELGDSALYLCASSGILAEGTDTQYFGPGTRLTVL.